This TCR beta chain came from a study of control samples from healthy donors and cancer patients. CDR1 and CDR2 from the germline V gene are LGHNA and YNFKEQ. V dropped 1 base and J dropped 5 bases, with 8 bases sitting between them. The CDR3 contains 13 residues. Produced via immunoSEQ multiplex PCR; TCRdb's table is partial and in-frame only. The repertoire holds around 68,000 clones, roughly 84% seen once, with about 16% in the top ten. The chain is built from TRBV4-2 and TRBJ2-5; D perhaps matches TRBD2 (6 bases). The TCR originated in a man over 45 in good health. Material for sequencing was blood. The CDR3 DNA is TGTGCCAGCAGCCAAGTCCGGGGGGAGACCCAGTACTTC. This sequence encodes CASSQVRGETQYF.